This section outlines one T cell receptor beta chain sequence together with its context. The data were obtained in a study of T cell changes during pregnancy in multiple sclerosis. The data were produced by immunoSEQ multiplex PCR, yet TCRdb's version contains in-frame clones alone and is incomplete. The sample contains 69,000 or so clones, about 92% of which appear only once. This TCR derives from a female donor with multiple sclerosis, enrolled in a pregnancy study. The input for sequencing was peripheral blood, taken before pregnancy.

In DNA form, the CDR3 reads TGTGCCAGTAGTATTCAGGGGAGCAATCAGCCCCAGCATTTT. Protein: CASSIQGSNQPQHF. The rearrangement joins TRBV19 to TRBJ1-5; TRBD1 is a possible D gene (6 bases). The germline CDR1 and CDR2 sequences are LNHDA and SQIVND (reference sequence). The CDR3 loop spans 14 amino acids. V was shortened by 3 bases and J by 1 base, with 7 bases between the two germline ends.